A selection of T cell receptor beta chains follows, all from one sample in a study of OX40 agonist ivuxolimab in advanced cancers. The table came from immunoSEQ multiplex PCR; TCRdb's copy has only in-frame clones and leaves some out. The sample includes tens of thousands of clones, 80% to 95% of them seen just once. The sequences come from CD4+ or CD8+ T cells sorted from blood, collected in a trial of the OX40 agonist ivuxolimab. The receptors here all came from an adult with an advanced solid tumor such as melanoma, head and neck, liver or kidney cancer. Both conserved end residues are part of each CDR3. Each record gives: D gene, J gene, clone size, V gene, CDR3 protein, CDR3 DNA. The D gene is left open where the match is weak. Some rows mark clone size as missing; the rest say once, few, many or name a class of expanded clone.

d_call: -
j_call: TRBJ1-2
clone_size: -
v_call: TRBV18
cdr3_aa: CASSPGTVYGYTF
cdr3_nt: TGTGCCAGCTCACCCGGGACGGTCTATGGCTACACCTTC

d_call: -
j_call: TRBJ1-6
clone_size: -
v_call: TRBV15
cdr3_aa: CATSRDRGNSPLHF
cdr3_nt: TGTGCCACCAGCAGAGATAGGGGGAATTCACCCCTCCACTTT

d_call: -
j_call: TRBJ2-2
clone_size: -
v_call: TRBV7-6
cdr3_aa: CASSLAGGEVAGELFF
cdr3_nt: TGTGCCAGCAGCTTAGCCGGAGGGGAGGTGGCCGGGGAGCTGTTTTTT

d_call: TRBD1
j_call: TRBJ1-6
clone_size: -
v_call: TRBV18
cdr3_aa: CASSRDRYNSPLHF
cdr3_nt: TGTGCCAGCTCACGGGACAGGTATAATTCACCCCTCCACTTT

d_call: -
j_call: TRBJ1-1
clone_size: -
v_call: TRBV19
cdr3_aa: CASTTGTEINEAFF
cdr3_nt: TGTGCCAGCACGACCGGGACGGAGATTAATGAAGCTTTCTTT

d_call: -
j_call: TRBJ2-3
clone_size: -
v_call: TRBV18
cdr3_aa: CASSPPVRGEADTQYF
cdr3_nt: TGTGCCAGCTCACCCCCCGTGAGGGGCGAAGCAGATACGCAGTATTTT

d_call: -
j_call: TRBJ1-1
clone_size: -
v_call: TRBV5-1
cdr3_aa: CASSLYWDGLNTETFF
cdr3_nt: TGCGCCAGCAGCTTGTACTGGGACGGGTTGAACACTGAAACTTTCTTT

d_call: -
j_call: TRBJ1-4
clone_size: -
v_call: TRBV6-5
cdr3_aa: CASSNGGGREKLFF
cdr3_nt: TGTGCCAGCAGCAATGGTGGGGGGAGGGAAAAACTGTTTTTT

d_call: -
j_call: TRBJ2-6
clone_size: -
v_call: TRBV6-1
cdr3_aa: CASSVGAAGANVLTF
cdr3_nt: TGTGCCAGCAGTGTGGGGGCTGCTGGGGCCAACGTCCTGACTTTC

d_call: -
j_call: TRBJ1-2
clone_size: -
v_call: TRBV14
cdr3_aa: CASSPGGLPYGYTF
cdr3_nt: TGTGCCAGCAGTCCCGGGGGCCTACCCTATGGCTACACCTTC

d_call: -
j_call: TRBJ1-5
clone_size: -
v_call: TRBV19
cdr3_aa: CASSIDGQESYQPQHF
cdr3_nt: TGTGCCAGTAGTATAGATGGCCAGGAATCGTATCAGCCCCAGCATTTT

d_call: TRBD2
j_call: TRBJ2-5
clone_size: -
v_call: TRBV7-9
cdr3_aa: CASSPWGREETQYF
cdr3_nt: TGTGCCAGCAGTCCCTGGGGGAGGGAGGAGACCCAGTACTTC

d_call: -
j_call: TRBJ1-2
clone_size: -
v_call: TRBV29-1
cdr3_aa: CSVGTPAYGYTF
cdr3_nt: TGCAGCGTTGGGACCCCGGCCTATGGCTACACCTTC

d_call: -
j_call: TRBJ1-5
clone_size: -
v_call: TRBV19
cdr3_aa: CASSLMGRASNQPQHF
cdr3_nt: TGTGCCAGTAGTTTGATGGGCAGGGCGAGCAATCAGCCCCAGCATTTT

d_call: TRBD1
j_call: TRBJ2-2
clone_size: -
v_call: TRBV5-1
cdr3_aa: CASSLARGPPGGELFF
cdr3_nt: TGCGCCAGCAGCTTGGCGAGGGGGCCCCCAGGCGGAGAGCTGTTTTTT

d_call: -
j_call: TRBJ2-5
clone_size: -
v_call: TRBV30
cdr3_aa: CAWSVGVRETQYF
cdr3_nt: TGTGCCTGGAGTGTCGGGGTACGAGAGACCCAGTACTTC

d_call: TRBD1
j_call: TRBJ1-4
clone_size: -
v_call: TRBV28
cdr3_aa: CASSFSSRGNEKLFF
cdr3_nt: TGTGCCAGCAGTTTTTCGTCCAGGGGGAACGAAAAACTGTTTTTT

d_call: -
j_call: TRBJ1-5
clone_size: -
v_call: TRBV18
cdr3_aa: CASSPPMGQPQHF
cdr3_nt: TGTGCCAGCTCACCACCGATGGGGCAGCCCCAGCATTTT

d_call: -
j_call: TRBJ2-6
clone_size: -
v_call: TRBV7-9
cdr3_aa: CASSLMGSGANVLTF
cdr3_nt: TGTGCCAGCAGCTTAATGGGGTCTGGGGCCAACGTCCTGACTTTC

d_call: -
j_call: TRBJ1-2
clone_size: -
v_call: TRBV5-1
cdr3_aa: CASSPQANYGYTF
cdr3_nt: TGCGCCAGCAGTCCACAGGCTAACTATGGCTACACCTTC

d_call: -
j_call: TRBJ1-2
clone_size: few
v_call: TRBV7-8
cdr3_aa: CASAPNRREGGYTF
cdr3_nt: TGTGCCAGCGCCCCGAATCGAAGGGAAGGTGGCTACACCTTC

d_call: TRBD1
j_call: TRBJ2-1
clone_size: -
v_call: TRBV28
cdr3_aa: CASRERGLYNEQFF
cdr3_nt: TGTGCCAGCAGAGAGAGGGGGCTTTACAATGAGCAGTTCTTC

d_call: TRBD1
j_call: TRBJ2-7
clone_size: -
v_call: TRBV19
cdr3_aa: CASRRGQGSSYEQYF
cdr3_nt: TGTGCCAGTAGGCGGGGACAGGGAAGCTCCTACGAGCAGTACTTC

d_call: -
j_call: TRBJ1-2
clone_size: -
v_call: TRBV5-1
cdr3_aa: CASSLDLQHGYTF
cdr3_nt: TGCGCCAGCAGCTTGGATTTACAGCATGGCTACACCTTC

d_call: -
j_call: TRBJ2-1
clone_size: -
v_call: TRBV7-8
cdr3_aa: CASSFWGNEQFF
cdr3_nt: TGTGCCAGCAGCTTTTGGGGAAATGAGCAGTTCTTC

d_call: TRBD2
j_call: TRBJ2-1
clone_size: -
v_call: TRBV15
cdr3_aa: CATSILAGVNNEQFF
cdr3_nt: TGTGCCACCAGCATCCTTGCGGGGGTCAACAATGAGCAGTTCTTC

d_call: TRBD1
j_call: TRBJ1-2
clone_size: -
v_call: TRBV19
cdr3_aa: CASSKSAVQGVLSGYTF
cdr3_nt: TGTGCCAGTAGTAAGAGCGCGGTTCAGGGGGTTCTTTCTGGCTACACCTTC

d_call: -
j_call: TRBJ1-1
clone_size: -
v_call: TRBV7-2
cdr3_aa: CASRPGPANTEAFF
cdr3_nt: TGTGCCAGCAGACCGGGACCCGCGAACACTGAAGCTTTCTTT

d_call: -
j_call: TRBJ1-1
clone_size: -
v_call: TRBV5-6
cdr3_aa: CASNREAGTEAFF
cdr3_nt: TGTGCCAGCAACAGGGAGGCGGGCACTGAAGCTTTCTTT

d_call: TRBD2
j_call: TRBJ2-5
clone_size: -
v_call: TRBV2
cdr3_aa: CASGLAGAQETQYF
cdr3_nt: TGTGCCAGTGGACTAGCGGGGGCCCAAGAGACCCAGTACTTC

d_call: TRBD1
j_call: TRBJ1-6
clone_size: -
v_call: TRBV4-2
cdr3_aa: CASSPGQGNSPLHF
cdr3_nt: TGTGCCAGCAGTCCGGGACAGGGGAATTCACCCCTCCACTTT

d_call: TRBD1
j_call: TRBJ2-2
clone_size: -
v_call: TRBV6-5
cdr3_aa: CASVRQGGDTGELFF
cdr3_nt: TGTGCCAGCGTCAGACAGGGGGGGGACACCGGGGAGCTGTTTTTT

d_call: -
j_call: TRBJ1-1
clone_size: -
v_call: TRBV25-1
cdr3_aa: CASSPQSALGPAFF
cdr3_nt: TGTGCCAGCAGTCCACAATCAGCCCTCGGCCCGGCTTTCTTT

d_call: TRBD1
j_call: TRBJ1-5
clone_size: few
v_call: TRBV6-5
cdr3_aa: CASSSDRGGNQPQHF
cdr3_nt: TGTGCCAGCAGTTCAGACAGGGGTGGCAATCAGCCCCAGCATTTT

d_call: TRBD1
j_call: TRBJ1-2
clone_size: -
v_call: TRBV28
cdr3_aa: CASRSGTANKSTF
cdr3_nt: TGTGCCAGCAGATCCGGGACAGCCAACAAGAGCACCTTC

d_call: -
j_call: TRBJ1-2
clone_size: -
v_call: TRBV6-1
cdr3_aa: CASSEGADNYGYTF
cdr3_nt: TGTGCCAGCAGTGAAGGGGCGGACAACTATGGCTACACCTTC

d_call: -
j_call: TRBJ2-2
clone_size: -
v_call: TRBV9
cdr3_aa: CASSVGGRNTGELFF
cdr3_nt: TGTGCCAGCAGCGTTGGGGGCAGGAACACCGGGGAGCTGTTTTTT

d_call: -
j_call: TRBJ2-3
clone_size: -
v_call: TRBV6-5
cdr3_aa: CASSSSRSPESVQYF
cdr3_nt: TGTGCCAGCAGTTCCTCGCGGTCTCCGGAGTCCGTACAGTATTTT

d_call: -
j_call: TRBJ2-2
clone_size: -
v_call: TRBV11-1
cdr3_aa: CASSRTPTGELFF
cdr3_nt: TGTGCCAGCAGCCGGACACCTACCGGGGAGCTGTTTTTT

d_call: -
j_call: TRBJ1-6
clone_size: -
v_call: TRBV10-2
cdr3_aa: CASSEISYNSPLHF
cdr3_nt: TGCGCCAGCAGTGAAATCTCCTATAATTCACCCCTCCACTTT

d_call: -
j_call: TRBJ2-5
clone_size: -
v_call: TRBV11-3
cdr3_aa: CASSYRVQETQYF
cdr3_nt: TGTGCCAGCAGCTACAGGGTCCAAGAGACCCAGTACTTC

d_call: TRBD1
j_call: TRBJ2-7
clone_size: once
v_call: TRBV7-9
cdr3_aa: CASSWGQGAGEQYF
cdr3_nt: TGTGCCAGCAGCTGGGGACAGGGGGCTGGGGAGCAGTACTTC